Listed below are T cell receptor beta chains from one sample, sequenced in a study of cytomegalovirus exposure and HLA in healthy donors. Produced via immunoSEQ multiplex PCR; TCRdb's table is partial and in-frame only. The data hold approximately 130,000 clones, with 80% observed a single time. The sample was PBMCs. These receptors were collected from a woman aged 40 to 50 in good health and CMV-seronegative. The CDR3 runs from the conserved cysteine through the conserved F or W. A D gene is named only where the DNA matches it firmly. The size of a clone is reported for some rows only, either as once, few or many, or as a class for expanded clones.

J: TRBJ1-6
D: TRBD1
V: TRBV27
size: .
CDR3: CASSHLIGTGKKRSNSPLHF
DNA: TGTGCCAGCAGCCACCTGATTGGGACAGGGAAGAAACGGTCTAATTCACCCCTCCACTTT

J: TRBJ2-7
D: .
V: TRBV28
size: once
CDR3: CASSLGGVGYEQYF
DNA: TGTGCCAGCAGTTTAGGAGGGGTCGGCTACGAGCAGTACTTC

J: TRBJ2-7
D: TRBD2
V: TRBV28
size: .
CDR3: CASSSAPGLATAEQYF
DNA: TGTGCCAGCAGTTCCGCCCCGGGACTAGCGACCGCCGAGCAGTACTTC

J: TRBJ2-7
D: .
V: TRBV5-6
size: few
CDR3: CASSLGQFDEQYF
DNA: TGTGCCAGCAGCTTGGGACAGTTCGACGAGCAGTACTTC

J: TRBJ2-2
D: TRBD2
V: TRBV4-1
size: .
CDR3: CASSQSGGNTGELFF
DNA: TGCGCCAGCAGCCAAAGCGGGGGCAACACCGGGGAGCTGTTTTTT

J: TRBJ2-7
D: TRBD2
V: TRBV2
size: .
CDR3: CAYREGSYEQYF
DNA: TGTGCCTATAGGGAGGGCTCCTACGAGCAGTACTTC

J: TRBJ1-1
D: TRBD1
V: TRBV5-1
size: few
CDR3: CASSRGQVNTEAFF
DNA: TGCGCCAGCAGCAGGGGACAGGTAAACACTGAAGCTTTCTTT

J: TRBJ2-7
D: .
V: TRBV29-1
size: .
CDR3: CSVWVGRGEHEQYF
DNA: TGCAGCGTTTGGGTAGGCAGGGGGGAGCACGAGCAGTACTTC

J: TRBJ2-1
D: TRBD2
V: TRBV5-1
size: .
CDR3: CASSTSGGLYNEQFF
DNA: TGCGCCAGCAGCACTAGCGGGGGACTCTACAATGAGCAGTTCTTC

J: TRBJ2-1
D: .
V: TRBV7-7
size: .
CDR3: CASSLGSSYNEQFF
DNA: TGTGCTAGCAGCTTAGGGAGCTCCTACAATGAGCAGTTCTTC

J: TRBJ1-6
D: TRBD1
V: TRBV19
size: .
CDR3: CASQTGPSPLHF
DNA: TGTGCCAGCCAGACAGGGCCTTCACCCCTCCACTTT

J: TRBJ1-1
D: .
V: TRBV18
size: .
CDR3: CASSPFARALNTEAFF
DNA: TGTGCCAGCTCACCATTCGCCAGGGCGCTGAACACTGAAGCTTTCTTT

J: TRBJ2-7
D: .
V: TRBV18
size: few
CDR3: CASSRGELAGHYEQYF
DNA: TGTGCCAGCTCACGGGGTGAGCTGGCGGGTCACTACGAGCAGTACTTC

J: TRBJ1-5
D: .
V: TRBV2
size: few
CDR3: CASRVADQPQHF
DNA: TGTGCCAGCAGAGTGGCGGATCAGCCCCAGCATTTT

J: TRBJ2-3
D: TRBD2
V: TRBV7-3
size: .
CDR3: CASSLTGAGGADTQYF
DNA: TGTGCCAGCAGCTTAACCGGTGCGGGAGGGGCAGATACGCAGTATTTT

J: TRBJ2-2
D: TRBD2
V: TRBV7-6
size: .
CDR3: CASSLRGGAGELFF
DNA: TGTGCCAGCAGCTTGCGCGGGGGGGCCGGGGAGCTGTTTTTT

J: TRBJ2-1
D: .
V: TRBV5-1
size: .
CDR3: CASTLASGPAGNEQFF
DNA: .

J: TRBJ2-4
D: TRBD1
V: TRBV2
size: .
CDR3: CASSKTGGAKNIQYF
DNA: TGTGCCAGCAGTAAAACAGGGGGTGCCAAAAACATTCAGTACTTC